This T cell receptor (beta chain) is drawn from a study of cytomegalovirus exposure and HLA in healthy donors. With regard to this clone: Its cognate antigen is unknown.

The length of the CDR3 is 11 residues. Germline values: CDR1 DFQATT, CDR2 SNEGSKA (reference sequence). Trimming took off 6 bases at V and 6 bases at J, with 11 bases between the two ends. Both 60 Vbeta primers and 13 Jbeta primers went into the PCR. In the original analysis: Around 80 million unique TCR beta chains, 10 million to 13 million of them shared, were counted by a later analysis. Libraries were prepared by immunoSEQ multiplex PCR; TCRdb keeps only in-frame clonotypes and omits some of them. That table is the source of V, J and clone size, and D and trimming were worked out from the DNA. The sample shows 200,000 or so clones, 82% of them seen only once. Notes on the study in general: Presence/absence comparisons presumed near-even sequencing depth among donors. In a later analysis, a genetic analysis reported fewer productive-TCR N-insertions in an Asian-associated ancestry cluster than the cohort average. It has been reported that TCR beta sequences accurately predicted the HLA-A and HLA-B alleles of most subjects.

Sequenced input: PBMCs. This receptor was obtained from a woman between 50 and 59 years old in good health and CMV-seropositive. The J gene is TRBJ1-1, the V gene TRBV20-1, with D unresolved. CDR3 region: CSATWRAEAFF. The CDR3, as DNA: TGCAGTGCGACCTGGAGGGCTGAAGCTTTCTTT.